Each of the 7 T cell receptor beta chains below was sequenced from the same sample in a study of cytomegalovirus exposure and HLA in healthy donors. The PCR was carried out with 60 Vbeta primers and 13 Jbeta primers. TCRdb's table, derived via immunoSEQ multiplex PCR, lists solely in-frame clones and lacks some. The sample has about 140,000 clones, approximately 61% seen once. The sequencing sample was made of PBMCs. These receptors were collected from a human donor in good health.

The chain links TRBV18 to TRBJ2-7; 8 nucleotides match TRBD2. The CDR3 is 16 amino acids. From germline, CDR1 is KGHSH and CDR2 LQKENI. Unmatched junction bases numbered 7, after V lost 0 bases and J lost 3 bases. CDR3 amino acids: CASSPPRGSGNYEQYF. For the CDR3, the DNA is TGTGCCAGCTCACCACCCCGGGGTAGCGGGAACTACGAGCAGTACTTC.

CDR3 nucleotide sequence: TGCAGCGTCTTAATTGTGGGAGGGCCTGGGCAGTTCTTC. Translated, it gives CSVLIVGGPGQFF. The chain has TRBV29-1 and TRBJ2-1; 7 bases agree with TRBD2. The CDR3 spans 13 residues. In germline, CDR1 is SQVTM, CDR2 ANQGSEA. Germline trimming cut 6 bases from V and 12 bases from J; bases unmatched to any gene: 14.

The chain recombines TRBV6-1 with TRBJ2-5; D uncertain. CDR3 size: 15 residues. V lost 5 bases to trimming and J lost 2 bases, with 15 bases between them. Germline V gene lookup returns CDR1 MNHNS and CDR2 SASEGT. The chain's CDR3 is CASSLSQASQETQYF. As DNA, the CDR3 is TGTGCCAGCAGTCTTTCCCAGGCATCTCAAGAGACCCAGTACTTC.

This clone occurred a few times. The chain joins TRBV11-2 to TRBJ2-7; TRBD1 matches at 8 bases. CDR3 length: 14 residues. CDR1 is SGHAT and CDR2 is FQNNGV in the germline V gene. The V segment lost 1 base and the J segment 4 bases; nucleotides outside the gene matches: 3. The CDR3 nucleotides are TGTGCCAGCAGCTTAGGGACAGGGTGGTACGAGCAGTACTTC. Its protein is CASSLGTGWYEQYF.

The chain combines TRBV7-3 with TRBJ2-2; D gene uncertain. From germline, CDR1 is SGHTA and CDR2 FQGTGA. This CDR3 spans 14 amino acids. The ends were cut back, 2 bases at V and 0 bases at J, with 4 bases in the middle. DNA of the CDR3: TGTGCCAGCAGCTTACCATCGAACACCGGGGAGCTGTTTTTT. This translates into CASSLPSNTGELFF.

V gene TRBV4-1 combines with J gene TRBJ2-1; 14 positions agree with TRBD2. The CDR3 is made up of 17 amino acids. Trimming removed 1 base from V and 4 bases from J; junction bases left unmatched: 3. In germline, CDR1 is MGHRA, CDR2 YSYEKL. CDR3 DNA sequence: TGCGCCAGCAGCCAAGCTAGGACTAGCGGGGGGTACAATGAGCAGTTCTTC. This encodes CASSQARTSGGYNEQFF.

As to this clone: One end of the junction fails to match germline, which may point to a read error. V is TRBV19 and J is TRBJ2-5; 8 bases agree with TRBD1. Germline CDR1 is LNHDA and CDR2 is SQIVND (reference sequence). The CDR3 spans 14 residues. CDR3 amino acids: CASSNDRGQEAQYF. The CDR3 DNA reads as TGTGCCAGTAGTAATGACAGGGGTCAAGAGGCCCAGTACTTC. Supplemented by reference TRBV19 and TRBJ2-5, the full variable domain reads DGGITQSPKYLFRKEGQNVTLSCEQNLNHDAMYWYRQDPGQGLRLIYYSQIVNDFQKGDIAEGYSVSREKKESFPLTVTSAQKNPTAFYLCASSNDRGQEAQYFGPGTRLLVL.